Here is one T cell receptor beta chain with its context. CDR1 and CDR2 from the germline V gene are SGHNT and YYREEE (reference sequence). The junction had 6 bases not matched to a gene; V was cut back by 4 bases and J by 4 bases. The CDR3 covers 15 residues. This record comes from a study of blood T cell repertoires in COVID-19. In the study overall: Specimens from acute and convalescent COVID-19 originated in the United States, Italy and Spain.

Original handling: Quantification of nucleated cells was approximated via reference gene primer amplification. Measured with immunoSEQ multiplex PCR; TCRdb has only the in-frame clones, and not every one. V, J and clone size are those of that table, while D and trimming were read from the DNA. The profile covers 450,000 or so clones, with around 90% appearing a single time and roughly 0.76% taken by the ten largest. The chain recombines TRBV5-4 with TRBJ1-1, with 11 positions matching TRBD1. Sequenced: peripheral blood. The receptor was isolated from a man younger than 30 with COVID-19, enrolled during active disease. CDR3 amino acids: CASSGWDRGGTEAFF. Written as DNA, the CDR3 is TGTGCCAGCAGCGGTTGGGACAGGGGGGGCACTGAAGCTTTCTTT.